These 17 T cell receptor beta chains share one sample of origin, sequenced in a study of beta chain features in type 1 diabetes. Study-level results: Type 1 diabetes patients had moderately but significantly shorter TCRB CDR3s in all four CD4+ subsets.

Their antigens are not known. Expressed TCRB transcripts were sequenced because the entire RNA isolate underwent reverse transcription. Sequencing was performed with immunoSEQ multiplex PCR; in TCRdb, only in-frame clones are kept and a portion is missing. The sample comprises approximately 270,000 clones, 13% to 15% of which are singletons, and about 0.015% rests with the top ten. The sequenced sample consisted of naive CD4+ T cells from blood. The receptors originated from a man aged 25 to 45 with type 1 diabetes.

The sample holds a few counts of this clone. The chain links TRBV30 to TRBJ2-5; D remains unclear. The CDR3 runs 13 residues. Trimming removed 0 bases from V and 5 bases from J, with 10 bases in between. Per the germline V gene, CDR1 is GTSNPN and CDR2 is SVGIG (reference sequence). The CDR3 reads CAWSVGQLETQYF. The CDR3 bases are TGTGCCTGGAGTGTTGGCCAGTTGGAGACCCAGTACTTC. Full variable domain (outside the CDR3, taken from reference TRBV30 and TRBJ2-5): SQTIHQWPATLVQPVGSPLSLECTVEGTSNPNLYWYRQAAGRGLQLLFYSVGIGQISSEVPQNLSASRPQDRQFILSSKKLLLSDSGFYLCAWSVGQLETQYFGPGTRLLVL.

This chain joins TRBV18 and TRBJ1-1, with D perhaps TRBD1 (6 bases). Germline V CDR1 and CDR2: KGHSH, LQKENI. Trimming took off 3 bases at V and 5 bases at J, with 19 bases between the two ends. The CDR3 extends over 16 amino acids. The CDR3 bases are TGTGCCAGCTCACCGAATTATCGGGGGGCGGTGACTGAAGCTTTCTTT. Translated: CASSPNYRGAVTEAFF.

This clone showed up just a few times. This chain links TRBV19 with TRBJ2-1, with D perhaps matching TRBD2 (6 bases). This CDR3 has 14 residues. The V gene's germline CDR1 is LNHDA and CDR2 SQIVND (reference sequence). The V gene lost 7 bases and the J gene lost 4 bases, with 14 bases spanning the gap. The CDR3 region has the DNA TGTGCCAGTACCACCGGACGGGGGTACAATGAGCAGTTCTTC. This translates into CASTTGRGYNEQFF.

This chain joins TRBV4-2 and TRBJ1-1, with D possibly TRBD1 on 5 matching bases. CDR1 and CDR2 from the germline V gene are LGHNA and YNFKEQ. Trimming left V 4 bases short and J 9 bases short, with 18 bases between. The CDR3 has 14 amino acids. The CDR3 nucleotides read TGTGCCAGCAGCCCTACAGGACAACCGTTTAAAGCTTTCTTT. Residues: CASSPTGQPFKAFF.

This sequence joins TRBV28 and TRBJ1-5, with D perhaps TRBD1 (6 bases). Looked up from germline, CDR1 is MDHEN and CDR2 is SYDVKM. The germline V and J ends were trimmed by 5 bases and 0 bases, with 11 bases remaining between them. The CDR3 loop spans 15 amino acids. CDR3 residues: CASSPTGFSNQPQHF. CDR3 DNA: TGTGCCAGCAGTCCGACAGGTTTTAGCAATCAGCCCCAGCATTTT.

The chain carries TRBV29-1 and TRBJ2-5; no reliable D call. The end of the DNA aligns better with TRBJ2-7, so the J call may be wrong. Germline assignment: CDR1 SQVTM and CDR2 ANQGSEA. The CDR3 extends over 11 amino acids. CDR3 in DNA: TGCAGCGTTGCTATGAGTTACGAGCAGTACTTC. Translating it yields CSVAMSYEQYF.

This clone was observed a few times. V and J are TRBV7-2 and TRBJ2-4, with D perhaps TRBD1 (5 bases). This CDR3 has 14 amino acids. V lost 2 bases and J 7 bases, leaving 12 bases between the germline ends. Germline CDR1 is SGHTA and CDR2 is FQGNSA. CDR3 nucleotide sequence: TGTGCCAGCAGCTTATTCGGTAGGGGTAACATTCAGTACTTC. This translates into CASSLFGRGNIQYF. Complete variable domain (other parts from reference TRBV7-2 and TRBJ2-4): GAGVSQSPSNKVTEKGKDVELRCDPISGHTALYWYRQSLGQGLEFLIYFQGNSAPDKSGLPSDRFSAERTGGSVSTLTIQRTQQEDSAVYLCASSLFGRGNIQYFGAGTRLSVL.

Comments on this clone: The same CDR3 is also encoded by other DNA sequences in this sample. The chain employs TRBV7-2 and TRBJ2-5; 12 nucleotides match TRBD2. The CDR3 is made up of 15 amino acids. Germline assignment: CDR1 SGHTA and CDR2 FQGNSA. V shed 4 bases and J 2 bases; nucleotides not matched to a gene: 2. The CDR3 region has the DNA TGTGCCAGCAGCTCAGGACTAGCGGGACAAGAGACCCAGTACTTC. It is translated as CASSSGLAGQETQYF. The variable domain in full, with the rest retrieved from reference TRBV7-2 and TRBJ2-5, is GAGVSQSPSNKVTEKGKDVELRCDPISGHTALYWYRQSLGQGLEFLIYFQGNSAPDKSGLPSDRFSAERTGGSVSTLTIQRTQQEDSAVYLCASSSGLAGQETQYFGPGTRLLVL.

V usage is TRBV11-2 and J usage is TRBJ2-1, with 9 bases matching TRBD1. This CDR3 has 15 amino acids. Germline CDR1 reads SGHAT; CDR2 reads FQNNGV. Trimming took 1 base from V and 6 from J; bases not matched to a gene: 4. The CDR3 nucleotides are TGTGCCAGCAGCTTAGGACAGGGGGTGTTCAATGAGCAGTTCTTC. This gives the protein CASSLGQGVFNEQFF.

The gene calls are TRBV5-4 and TRBJ1-1, with a possible D match to TRBD1 (5 bases). The CDR3 covers 14 residues. CDR1 and CDR2 (germline): SGHNT, YYREEE (reference sequence). Deletions cut 4 bases from V and 0 bases from J, with 10 bases between. CDR3 sequence: CASSVTAMNTEAFF. DNA for the CDR3: TGTGCCAGCAGCGTGACAGCCATGAACACTGAAGCTTTCTTT.

The genes are TRBV5-4 and TRBJ1-5; the D gene is possibly TRBD1 (6 bases). V lost 6 bases, J lost 3 bases, and 13 bases lay in between. The CDR3 totals 14 residues. Germline CDR1 SGHNT, CDR2 YYREEE (reference sequence). The CDR3 is CASTIQGINQPQHF. The DNA for the CDR3 is TGTGCCAGCACAATACAGGGTATCAATCAGCCCCAGCATTTT.

The chain recombines TRBV2 with TRBJ2-5; 7 bases map to TRBD1. Germline values: CDR1 SNHLY, CDR2 FYNNEI. This CDR3 is built from 13 residues. Trimming cost V 4 bases and J 1 base; bases outside gene matches: 0. CDR3 sequence: CASSGTGQETQYF. The CDR3 DNA reads TGTGCCAGCAGTGGGACAGGCCAAGAGACCCAGTACTTC.

This clone was counted a few times. CDR3 in DNA: TGTGCCTGGAGCACGGGAGGGGGGACCGGGGAGCTGTTTTTT. Residues: CAWSTGGGTGELFF. The chain links TRBV30 to TRBJ2-2; 8 positions agree with TRBD2. CDR3 length equals 14 residues. Unmatched junction bases numbered 5, after V lost 3 bases and J lost 5 bases. Germline loops: CDR1 GTSNPN, CDR2 SVGIG (reference sequence).

The chain recombines TRBV19 with TRBJ2-2; 10 bases map to TRBD2. V was pared by 8 bases and J by 0 bases, with 3 bases of the junction left unmatched. There are 15 residues in the CDR3. Germline CDR1 reads LNHDA; CDR2 reads SQIVND (reference sequence). Here the CDR3 reads CASLGLAANTGELFF. CDR3 nucleotides: TGTGCCAGTCTAGGACTAGCGGCGAACACCGGGGAGCTGTTTTTT.

This clone was detected only a few times. Other DNA sequences of this sample code for an identical CDR3. The chain joins TRBV28 to TRBJ1-1; D is undetermined. The CDR3 is 12 residues long. V was cut by 4 bases and J by 0 bases, with 3 bases left in between. Per the germline V gene, CDR1 is MDHEN and CDR2 is SYDVKM. CDR3 nucleotides: TGTGCCAGCAGTTCCGTGAACACTGAAGCTTTCTTT. Translated, it gives CASSSVNTEAFF.

This chain connects TRBV6-5 to TRBJ2-5; D not certain. Trimming stripped 6 bases from V and 1 base from J, with 12 bases between. The CDR3 has 14 residues. Germline values: CDR1 MNHEY, CDR2 SVGAGI. The chain's CDR3 is CASRSSGSQETQYF. CDR3 DNA sequence: TGTGCCAGCAGGAGCTCAGGTTCCCAAGAGACCCAGTACTTC.

This rearrangement joins TRBV5-4 to TRBJ2-7; 8 bases are shared with TRBD1. The ends lost 4 bases at V and 5 bases at J; junction bases unmatched: 8. The CDR3 loop spans 14 amino acids. The V gene's germline CDR1 is SGHNT and CDR2 YYREEE (reference sequence). The CDR3 reads CASSPGQGWNEQYF. CDR3 in DNA: TGTGCCAGCAGCCCAGGACAGGGTTGGAACGAGCAGTACTTC.